The clone carrying this T cell receptor (beta chain) occurred many times. Its antigen is still unknown. This sample was included in a study of early T cells in non-severe SARS-CoV-2 infection. Turning to the study itself: Bulk RNA isolated from unsorted whole blood underwent sequencing; chains were not paired.

Researchers attached unique molecular identifiers to individual cDNA molecules. One entry per CDR3 protein results from TCRdb running MiXCR on the 5' RACE reads. The sample has 60,000 to 65,000 distinct CDR3 sequences, approximately 13% seen once. Trimming removed 7 bases at V and 3 bases at J, with 15 bases between. This CDR3 comprises 13 residues. Germline CDR1 SQVTM, CDR2 ANQGSEA. Broader study findings: Clonotype matching in VDJdb favored anti-spike CD8 responses and did not capture private and CD4 specificities.

This chain uses TRBV29-1 with TRBJ1-1; D ambiguous. Material: whole blood. This TCR derives from an adult who was a healthcare worker with PCR-confirmed SARS-CoV-2 infection or an uninfected control (not recorded which). The CDR3 DNA reads as TGCAGCGGTTCGGTAAGCGGGGACACTGAAGCTTTCTTT. Its protein product is CSGSVSGDTEAFF.